Following are 18 T cell receptor beta chains from one sample sequenced in a study of low-dose radiotherapy and immunotherapy resistance in tumors. Indicated time point: before trial treatment. Alpha- and beta-chain coverage of first-strand cDNA came from TRAV- and TRBV-specific primers. For amplifying TCRs, the PCR ran for about 22 cycles with Phusion, which was used together with a constant-region primer and the adapter on the V primers. TCRdb used MiXCR to reprocess the reads, holding one entry per CDR3 protein. Among around 79,000 distinct CDR3 sequences listed, approximately 17% were seen once. This specimen was PBMCs, taken before treatment. The source is a male donor with prostate cancer.

This clonotype was seen many times. The V gene is TRBV7-3, the J gene TRBJ2-3; TRBD1 aligns across 9 bases. Germline CDR1 and CDR2: SGHTA and FQGTGA. The V gene end was trimmed by 4 bases and the J gene end by 1 base; junction bases not matched to a gene: 6. The CDR3 runs 16 residues. In nucleotides, the CDR3 is TGTGCCAGCAGCTCCCGGGACAGGGATGGCACAGATACGCAGTATTTT. Protein: CASSSRDRDGTDTQYF. Full variable domain (outside the CDR3, taken from reference TRBV7-3 and TRBJ2-3): GAGVSQTPSNKVTEKGKYVELRCDPISGHTALYWYRQSLGQGPEFLIYFQGTGAADDSGLPNDRFFAVRPEGSVSTLKIQRTERGDSAVYLCASSSRDRDGTDTQYFGPGTRLTVL.

The chain couples TRBV28 to TRBJ1-3; a possible D gene is TRBD1 (6 bases). CDR3 length equals 14 residues. V lost 3 bases, J lost 2 bases, and 8 bases lay in between. Germline V gene lookup returns CDR1 MDHEN and CDR2 SYDVKM. The CDR3 here is CASSFRGAGNTIYF. In DNA, the CDR3 is TGTGCCAGCAGTTTCAGGGGCGCTGGAAACACCATATATTTT.

Concerning this clonotype: A read error likely explains this, since a far larger clone differs by one base. The chain couples TRBV7-9 to TRBJ2-7; D perhaps matches TRBD1 (5 bases). CDR1 is SEHNR, CDR2 FQNEAQ, per germline (reference sequence). The V end lost 5 bases, the J end lost 1 base, and 15 bases lay between the germline ends. The CDR3 runs to 15 residues. In nucleotides, the CDR3 is TGTGCCAGCAGCGATACAGGTAGAGGATCCTACGAGCAGTACTTC. This sequence encodes CASSDTGRGSYEQYF.

This clonotype was seen many times. V usage is TRBV28 and J usage is TRBJ2-5, with D unclear. Germline CDR1 and CDR2: MDHEN and SYDVKM. V shed 1 base and J shed 4 bases, with 10 bases lying between them. This CDR3 is built from 14 residues. CDR3 DNA: TGTGCCAGCAGTTTATATAGGGTTCCAGAGACCCAGTACTTC. This encodes CASSLYRVPETQYF.

This clonotype has a count of ten or more. The chain joins TRBV29-1 to TRBJ2-7, with D perhaps being TRBD1 or TRBD2 (6 bases each). Trimming shortened V by 7 bases and J by 2 bases, and 15 bases separated the two germline ends. The CDR3 spans 13 residues. Germline V gene data show CDR1 as SQVTM and CDR2 as ANQGSEA. The CDR3 reads CSAVMGGTYEQYF. The CDR3 nucleotides read TGCAGCGCTGTGATGGGGGGCACCTACGAGCAGTACTTC.

This clonotype was recorded many times. The chain is built from TRBV11-2 and TRBJ2-7; D is perhaps TRBD2 (5 bases). V gave up 5 bases and J gave up 3 bases, with 20 bases separating them. Germline V gene sequence: CDR1 SGHAT, CDR2 FQNNGV. CDR3 size: 16 residues. The CDR3: CASSAAGRGRLYEQYF. The CDR3 bases are TGTGCCAGCAGCGCCGCGGGCCGCGGGCGGCTCTACGAGCAGTACTTC.

The table lists this clonotype with many counts. V usage is TRBV4-3 and J usage is TRBJ1-4; no reliable D call. Germline V gene data show CDR1 as LGHNA and CDR2 as YSLEER. V lost 2 bases and J lost 5, with 6 bases in between. The CDR3 is made up of 13 amino acids. The CDR3 region has the DNA TGCGCCAGCAGCCAAAGTAGGAATGAAAAACTGTTTTTT. Encoded protein: CASSQSRNEKLFF.

This clonotype was picked up many times. V and J are TRBV5-1 and TRBJ2-6, with 8 bases identical to TRBD1. The CDR3 runs to 18 residues. J was trimmed by 0 bases and V by 4 bases; bases with no gene match: 9. The germline gives CDR1 SGHRS, CDR2 YFSETQ. The CDR3 nucleotides read TGCGCCAGCAGCGCGTCCGGGACAGGCCGCTCTGGGGCCAACGTCCTGACTTTC. Its translation: CASSASGTGRSGANVLTF.

This clonotype was seen many times. The chain is built from TRBV20-1 and TRBJ2-3; no definite D call. The V gene's germline CDR1 is DFQATT and CDR2 SNEGSKA (reference sequence). The CDR3 extends over 14 amino acids. Trimming shortened V by 0 bases and J by 0 bases, and 7 bases separated the two germline ends. CDR3 in amino acids: CSARDVTSTDTQYF. The CDR3 DNA sequence: TGCAGTGCTAGAGATGTGACTAGCACAGATACGCAGTATTTT.

The chain couples TRBV11-2 to TRBJ2-7; no reliable D call. In germline, CDR1 is SGHAT, CDR2 FQNNGV. The CDR3 contains 14 residues. V lost 2 bases to trimming and J lost 5 bases, with 13 bases between them. CDR3 residues: CASSLLGPTDEQYF. In DNA, the CDR3 is TGTGCCAGCAGCTTACTTGGCCCGACCGACGAGCAGTACTTC. Complete variable domain (other parts from reference TRBV11-2 and TRBJ2-7): EAGVAQSPRYKIIEKRQSVAFWCNPISGHATLYWYQQILGQGPKLLIQFQNNGVVDDSQLPKDRFSAERLKGVDSTLKIQPAKLEDSAVYLCASSLLGPTDEQYFGPGTRLTVT.

At least ten counts were recorded for this clonotype. The V call is TRBV30, the J call TRBJ1-1; no reliable D call. The CDR3 has 14 residues. Germline-derived CDR1 and CDR2 are GTSNPN and SVGIG (reference sequence). V lost 8 bases, J lost 3 bases, and 19 bases lay in between. The CDR3 spells CAAQPRNTYTEAFF. The CDR3, as DNA: TGTGCCGCACAGCCGCGGAATACCTACACTGAAGCTTTCTTT.

Ten or more counts support this clonotype. The CDR3 DNA sequence: TGTGCCACCAGGCAGGAGGGCGAGACCCAGTACTTC. It codes for CATRQEGETQYF. The V call is TRBV2, the J call TRBJ2-5; the D gene is possibly TRBD2 (6 bases). This CDR3 is 12 amino acids long. V was trimmed by 10 bases and J by 5 bases, leaving 14 bases between them. Germline V gene lookup returns CDR1 SNHLY and CDR2 FYNNEI.

This clonotype showed up many times. The rearrangement links TRBV29-1 to TRBJ1-1, with D uncertain. The CDR3 spans 13 residues. Trimming stripped 6 bases from V and 2 bases from J, with 13 bases between. The germline gives CDR1 SQVTM, CDR2 ANQGSEA. For the CDR3, the DNA is TGCAGCGTCAGAGGTGTGGACAACACTGAAGCTTTCTTT. Translating it yields CSVRGVDNTEAFF.

The genes are TRBV2 and TRBJ2-2; TRBD2 agrees at 7 bases. Germline V lookup: CDR1 SNHLY, CDR2 FYNNEI. The CDR3 consists of 16 residues. After removal of 4 bases from V and 0 bases from J, the junction contained 5 bases not matched to a gene. CDR3 loop: CASSAPGRANTGELFF. The CDR3, as DNA: TGTGCCAGCAGTGCTCCGGGGAGGGCGAACACCGGGGAGCTGTTTTTT.

This clonotype was recorded many times. The chain has TRBV14 and TRBJ2-1; D unclear. The CDR3 runs 12 residues. Germline loops: CDR1 SGHDN, CDR2 FVKESK. Trimming cost V 1 base and J 7 bases, with 5 bases left between them. CDR3: CASSQGPNEQFF. CDR3 nucleotides: TGTGCCAGCAGCCAAGGACCTAATGAGCAGTTCTTC.

This clonotype was seen repeatedly, ten times or more. Compared with germline, one end of the junction differs, possibly owing to a read error. CDR3 amino acids: CASSREMTGTGTTIYF. In DNA, the CDR3 is TGTGCCAGCTCCCGGGAGATGACAGGAACGGGAACCACCATATATTTT. V gene TRBV18 combines with J gene TRBJ1-3, with TRBD1 as a possible D gene (6 bases). CDR3 size: 16 residues. The germline V gene encodes CDR1 KGHSH and CDR2 LQKENI.

This clonotype has only a few counts. This chain links TRBV6-2 or TRBV6-3 with TRBJ1-1, with D maybe TRBD1 (5 bases). The CDR3 is 16 amino acids. The V end was cut by 4 bases, the J end by 0 bases, with 15 bases between. Germline V gene data show CDR1 as MNHEY and CDR2 as SVGEGT. The CDR3 spells CASSSLIDRMNTEAFF. The CDR3 nucleotides are TGTGCCAGCAGTTCCCTAATTGACAGAATGAACACTGAAGCTTTCTTT.

This clonotype was found many times. V usage is TRBV20-1 and J usage is TRBJ1-6; 8 bases line up with TRBD1. Germline CDR1 reads DFQATT; CDR2 reads SNEGSKA (reference sequence). The CDR3 extends over 14 amino acids. Trimming removed 6 bases from V and 6 bases from J; junction bases left unmatched: 7. CDR3 coding DNA: TGCAGTGCGACCACCGGACAGGGTAATTCACCCCTCCACTTT. The encoded protein is CSATTGQGNSPLHF.